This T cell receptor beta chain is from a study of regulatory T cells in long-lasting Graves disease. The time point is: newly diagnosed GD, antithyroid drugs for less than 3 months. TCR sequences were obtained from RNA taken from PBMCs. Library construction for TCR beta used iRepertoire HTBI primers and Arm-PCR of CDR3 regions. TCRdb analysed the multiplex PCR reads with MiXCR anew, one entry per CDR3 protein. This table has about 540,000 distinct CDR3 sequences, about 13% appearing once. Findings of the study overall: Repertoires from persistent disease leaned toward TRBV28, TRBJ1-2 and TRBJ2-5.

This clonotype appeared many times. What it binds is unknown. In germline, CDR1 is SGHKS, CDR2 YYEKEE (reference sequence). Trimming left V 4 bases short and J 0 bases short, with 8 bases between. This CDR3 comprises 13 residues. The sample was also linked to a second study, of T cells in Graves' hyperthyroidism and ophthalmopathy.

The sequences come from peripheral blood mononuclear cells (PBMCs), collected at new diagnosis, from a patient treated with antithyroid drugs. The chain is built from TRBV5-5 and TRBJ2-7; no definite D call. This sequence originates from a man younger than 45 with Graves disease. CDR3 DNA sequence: TGTGCCAGCAGCCTCGTCGCCTCCTACGAGCAGTACTTC. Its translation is CASSLVASYEQYF.